The 26 T cell receptor beta chains below were found in one sample sequenced in a study of blood T cell repertoires in COVID-19. Clones were sequenced by immunoSEQ multiplex PCR, and TCRdb holds only the in-frame ones, with some missing. Found here are about 46,000 clones, 80% to 90% of them singletons; the top ten hold approximately 16%. The specimen was peripheral blood. These receptors originate from a human donor in a cohort sampled during active COVID-19.

This sequence joins TRBV6-6 and TRBJ2-7; D remains ambiguous. Germline V CDR1 and CDR2: MNHNY, SVGAGI (reference sequence). The CDR3 is made up of 14 amino acids. With 0 bases removed from V and 1 base from J, the gap between germline ends came to 7 bases. The CDR3 loop is CASSYSGRSYEQYF. The CDR3 nucleotides read TGTGCCAGCAGTTACTCGGGCAGGTCCTACGAGCAGTACTTC.

CDR3 residues: CASSLGQGAGTDTQYF. The CDR3 DNA follows: TGCGCCAGCAGCTTGGGGCAGGGGGCTGGCACAGATACGCAGTATTTT. The rearrangement links TRBV5-1 to TRBJ2-3; 8 bases align to TRBD1. Germline trimming cut 0 bases from V and 1 base from J; bases unmatched to any gene: 4. There are 16 residues in the CDR3. Germline assignment: CDR1 SGHRS and CDR2 YFSETQ.

The table lists this clone with a few counts. The gene calls are TRBV10-1 and TRBJ2-7, with 7 bases aligning to TRBD1. With 4 bases clipped from V and 0 bases from J, the junction kept 3 bases outside the gene matches. CDR3 size: 14 residues. Germline V lookup: CDR1 WNHNN, CDR2 SYGVQD (reference sequence). CDR3 in amino acids: CASSGYRGSYEQYF. The DNA for the CDR3 is TGCGCCAGCAGTGGATACAGGGGCTCCTACGAGCAGTACTTC.

The V gene is TRBV5-8, the J gene TRBJ2-5; 7 bases are a match to TRBD1. CDR1 and CDR2 (germline): SGHTS, YDEGEE. The CDR3 spans 15 residues. Losses at the gene ends were 7 bases for V and 3 bases for J; bases not matched to a gene: 12. This CDR3 reads CASSPHATGEETQYF. CDR3 bases: TGTGCCAGCTCCCCACACGCCACAGGGGAAGAGACCCAGTACTTC.

The CDR3 here is CASSFGGSSYEQYF. Written as DNA, the CDR3 is TGTGCCAGCAGCTTCGGAGGAAGCTCCTACGAGCAGTACTTC. The chain combines TRBV7-2 with TRBJ2-7; D perhaps matches TRBD2 (5 bases). CDR3 length: 14 amino acids. Germline V gene data show CDR1 as SGHTA and CDR2 as FQGNSA. V shed 3 bases and J shed 0 bases, with 9 bases lying between them.

The chain has TRBV6-5 and TRBJ2-7, with 11 bases identical to TRBD1. There are 15 residues in the CDR3. V was clipped by 6 bases and J by 6 bases; unmatched bases: 10. Germline V gene sequence: CDR1 MNHEY, CDR2 SVGAGI. The CDR3 reads CASRLGTGGPSEQYF. CDR3 in DNA: TGTGCCAGCAGGCTAGGGACAGGGGGTCCTAGCGAGCAGTACTTC.

The chain recombines TRBV19 with TRBJ1-6, with D possibly TRBD1 on 5 matching bases. The CDR3 is 15 amino acids. V shed 2 bases and J shed 6 bases, with 11 bases lying between them. The germline CDR1 and CDR2 sequences are LNHDA and SQIVND (reference sequence). CDR3 loop: CASSIIGAANSPLHF. CDR3 DNA: TGTGCCAGTAGTATAATAGGGGCAGCTAATTCACCCCTCCACTTT.

V is TRBV7-2 and J is TRBJ2-7, with 13 bases matching TRBD2. V trimming: 4 bases; J trimming: 0 bases; junction bases outside the gene matches: 6. This CDR3 comprises 17 residues. Germline V gives CDR1 SGHTA, CDR2 FQGNSA. The CDR3 loop reads CASSSTSGGFHSYEQYF. The DNA for the CDR3 is TGTGCCAGCAGCTCGACTAGCGGGGGGTTTCACTCCTACGAGCAGTACTTC.

This clone was recorded only once. This chain's CDR3 is CASTTPSGANVLTF. CDR3 DNA: TGTGCCAGCACTACTCCCTCCGGGGCCAACGTCCTGACTTTC. This rearrangement joins TRBV11-2 to TRBJ2-6; D uncertain. CDR1 is SGHAT and CDR2 is FQNNGV in the germline V gene. Trimming took 7 bases from V and 4 from J, leaving 11 bases between them. The CDR3 length is 14 residues.

V usage is TRBV19 and J usage is TRBJ1-2; 8 bases map to TRBD1. V lost 5 bases to trimming and J lost 8 bases; unmatched junction nucleotides: 4. The CDR3 is made up of 12 amino acids. The germline V gene encodes CDR1 LNHDA and CDR2 SQIVND (reference sequence). CDR3: CASSDRGRGYTF. The CDR3 bases are TGTGCCAGTAGTGACAGGGGCAGGGGCTACACCTTC.

The genes are TRBV7-8 and TRBJ2-7, with 7 bases lining up with TRBD2. The germline CDR1 and CDR2 sequences are SGHVS and FQNEAQ. This CDR3 has 15 residues. The J segment lost 3 bases and the V segment lost 5 bases, leaving 10 bases of the junction unmatched. CDR3 region: CASSPIEGGLYEQYF. In DNA form, the CDR3 reads TGTGCCAGCAGCCCTATAGAGGGAGGGCTCTACGAGCAGTACTTC.

The CDR3 sequence is CASKPLAGLANEQYF. The CDR3 DNA follows: TGTGCCAGCAAGCCTTTAGCGGGGTTAGCGAACGAGCAGTACTTC. The genes are TRBV6-6 and TRBJ2-7; 8 bases line up with TRBD2. The CDR3 has 15 residues. The ends lost 7 bases at V and 5 bases at J; junction bases unmatched: 13. Germline values: CDR1 MNHNY, CDR2 SVGAGI (reference sequence).

The rearrangement links TRBV2 to TRBJ2-1, with D possibly matching TRBD2 (5 bases). The CDR3 is 14 residues long. The germline gives CDR1 SNHLY, CDR2 FYNNEI. Trimming stripped 3 bases from V and 4 bases from J, with 10 bases between. This CDR3 is CASSERVQYNEQFF. The CDR3 bases are TGTGCCAGCAGTGAGAGGGTACAGTACAATGAGCAGTTCTTC.

This clone came up once. The chain uses TRBV30 and TRBJ2-7; maybe TRBD2 (5 bases). Trimming took off 5 bases at V and 6 bases at J, with 14 bases between the two ends. This CDR3 spans 12 amino acids. Germline lookup yields CDR1 GTSNPN and CDR2 SVGIG (reference sequence). The CDR3 is CAWSPVRGEQYF. The CDR3 nucleotides are TGTGCCTGGTCCCCCGTCCGGGGCGAGCAGTACTTC.

In this sample, this clone turned up once. The chain is built from TRBV3-1 (or the pseudogene TRBV3-2) and TRBJ1-6; unclear D gene. There are 15 residues in the CDR3. Trimming pared 1 base from V and 0 bases from J, leaving 4 bases between. In germline, CDR1 is LGHDT, CDR2 YNNKEL (reference sequence). The CDR3 region is CASSQGSSYNSPLHF. The CDR3 nucleotides read TGTGCCAGCAGCCAAGGGAGCTCCTATAATTCACCCCTCCACTTT.

The V and J genes are TRBV15 and TRBJ2-1, with 9 bases fitting TRBD1. This CDR3 spans 14 amino acids. With V trimmed by 6 bases and J by 5 bases, 5 bases remained unmatched. Per the germline V gene, CDR1 is LNHNV and CDR2 is YYDKDF (reference sequence). CDR3 nucleotide sequence: TGTGCCACCAGGGGGGACAGGGAGAACAATGAGCAGTTCTTC. It is translated as CATRGDRENNEQFF.

The count of this clone is one. The rearrangement joins TRBV10-3 to TRBJ2-3; tentatively, D is TRBD1 (5 bases). Germline CDR1 is ENHRY and CDR2 is SYGVKD. The CDR3 consists of 15 residues. V shed 1 base and J shed 0 bases, with 8 bases lying between them. CDR3 in DNA: TGTGCCATCAGTGAGTTTGACAGAAGCACAGATACGCAGTATTTT. Residues: CAISEFDRSTDTQYF.

CDR3: CASSLGGREQYF. CDR3 DNA: TGTGCCAGCAGCTTGGGAGGTCGCGAGCAGTACTTC. This sequence joins TRBV5-4 and TRBJ2-7; no firm D call. Trimming took off 0 bases at V and 6 bases at J, with 7 bases between the two ends. The germline CDR1 and CDR2 sequences are SGHNT and YYREEE (reference sequence). The CDR3 sequence is 12 residues long.

The V call is TRBV30, the J call TRBJ2-1; a weak D match, TRBD1 (6 bases). The CDR3 is 16 residues long. V was cut by 0 bases and J by 1 base, with 13 bases left in between. Germline CDR1 is GTSNPN and CDR2 is SVGIG (reference sequence). This CDR3 is CAWSVRDRSSYNEQFF. The CDR3 DNA is TGTGCCTGGAGTGTACGAGACAGGAGTTCCTACAATGAGCAGTTCTTC. The full variable domain, in which reference TRBV30 and TRBJ2-1 provide the parts outside the CDR3, is SQTIHQWPATLVQPVGSPLSLECTVEGTSNPNLYWYRQAAGRGLQLLFYSVGIGQISSEVPQNLSASRPQDRQFILSSKKLLLSDSGFYLCAWSVRDRSSYNEQFFGPGTRLTVL.

This clone was observed once. The rearrangement uses TRBV2 and TRBJ2-7; no clear D gene. The V end lost 6 bases, the J end lost 4 bases, and 13 bases lay between the germline ends. The CDR3 is 13 residues long. Per germline, CDR1 SNHLY and CDR2 FYNNEI. The CDR3 region is CASRNSYTYEQYF. As DNA, the CDR3 is TGTGCCAGCAGAAATAGCTATACTTACGAGCAGTACTTC.

The chain recombines TRBV28 with TRBJ1-2, with D perhaps TRBD1 (6 bases). The CDR3 sequence is 13 residues long. Per the germline V gene, CDR1 is MDHEN and CDR2 is SYDVKM. V lost 6 bases and J 3 bases, leaving 11 bases between the germline ends. The DNA of the CDR3 is TGTGCCAGCAGCAACAGGGTTTACTATGGCTACACCTTC. Its protein product is CASSNRVYYGYTF.

The CDR3, as DNA: TGTGCCAGCAGCTTAGAGGGGGGGACTGGCTACGAGCAGTACTTC. Amino acid sequence: CASSLEGGTGYEQYF. This rearrangement joins TRBV7-9 to TRBJ2-7, with a tentative D call TRBD2 (7 bases). This CDR3 has 15 residues. The germline V and J ends were trimmed by 1 base and 3 bases, with 13 bases remaining between them. In germline, CDR1 is SEHNR, CDR2 FQNEAQ (reference sequence).

The J gene is TRBJ2-7, the V gene TRBV7-9, with D perhaps TRBD2 (5 bases). The CDR3 runs to 16 residues. The germline gives CDR1 SEHNR, CDR2 FQNEAQ (reference sequence). V lost 4 bases to trimming and J lost 2 bases, with 18 bases between them. DNA for the CDR3: TGTGCCAGCAGCTCCCCCACCAGCGGAAACACCTACGAGCAGTACTTC. Its protein is CASSSPTSGNTYEQYF.

V usage is TRBV6-6 and J usage is TRBJ2-7; the match to TRBD1 covers 9 bases. The length of the CDR3 is 16 residues. Trimming at V came to 7 bases and at J to 5 bases, leaving 15 bases not matched to a gene. Germline values: CDR1 MNHNY, CDR2 SVGAGI (reference sequence). The CDR3 protein is CASTRGSGTGQNEQYF. The CDR3, as DNA: TGTGCCAGCACTCGCGGGTCGGGGACAGGGCAAAACGAGCAGTACTTC.

The chain recombines TRBV6-2 or TRBV6-3 with TRBJ2-7; 7 positions match TRBD1. CDR1 and CDR2 (germline): MNHEY, SVGEGT. V was clipped by 0 bases and J by 1 base; unmatched bases: 3. The CDR3 is 15 amino acids. The CDR3 is CASSYSPGQSYEQYF. The CDR3 DNA reads as TGTGCCAGCAGTTACTCTCCGGGACAGTCCTACGAGCAGTACTTC.

V is TRBV5-1 and J is TRBJ1-6; 7 nucleotides line up with TRBD1. CDR1 SGHRS and CDR2 YFSETQ come from the germline V gene. V lost 5 bases, J lost 5 bases, and 7 bases stayed unmatched. The CDR3 runs to 15 residues. CDR3 coding DNA: TGCGCCAGCAGACCGGCTGGGACAGATAATTCACCCCTCCACTTT. The encoded protein is CASRPAGTDNSPLHF.